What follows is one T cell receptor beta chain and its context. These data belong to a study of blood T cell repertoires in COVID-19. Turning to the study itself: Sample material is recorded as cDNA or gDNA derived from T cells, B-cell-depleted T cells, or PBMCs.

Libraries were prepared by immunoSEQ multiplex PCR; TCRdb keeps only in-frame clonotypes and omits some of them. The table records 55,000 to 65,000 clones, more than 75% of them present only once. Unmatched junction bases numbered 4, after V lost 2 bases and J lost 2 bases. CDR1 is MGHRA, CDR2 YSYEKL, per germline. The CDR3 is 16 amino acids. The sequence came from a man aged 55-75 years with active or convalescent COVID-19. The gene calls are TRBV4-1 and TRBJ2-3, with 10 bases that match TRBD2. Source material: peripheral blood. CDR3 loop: CASSQPGLAPTDTQYF. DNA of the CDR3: TGCGCCAGCAGCCAACCGGGACTAGCGCCCACAGATACGCAGTATTTT.